One TCR beta chain is described in this entry. The antigen is undetermined. This entry comes from a study of beta chain features in type 1 diabetes. Across the whole study: Age, gender, cell numbers and subset yield matched between patients and controls. Examined across all samples were roughly 110,000,000 sorted cells.

The ends were cut back, 0 bases at V and 5 bases at J, with 9 bases in the middle. Looked up from germline, CDR1 is SGHDT and CDR2 is YYEEEE. This CDR3 region has 14 residues. cDNA synthesis used the whole RNA isolate, giving expressed TCRB sequences. Using immunoSEQ multiplex PCR, the repertoire was profiled, and TCRdb retains in-frame clones only, with some absent. The table shows approximately 730,000 clones, with roughly 12% occurring only once. Study conclusions and caveats: The study found moderately but significantly shorter TCRB CDR3s in all four CD4+ subsets of Type 1 diabetes patients.

Averaging around 120 mL, one heparinised blood draw came from each individual donor. The rearrangement links TRBV5-6 to TRBJ2-1, with no clear D. The TCR sequence derives from a man between 18 and 29 years old with type 1 diabetes. What was sequenced was naive CD4+ T cells from blood. DNA of the CDR3: TGTGCCAGCAGCTTGGTATCTGCGAACAATGAGCAGTTCTTC. This codes for CASSLVSANNEQFF.